Below are 10 T cell receptor beta chains sequenced from a single sample in a study of blood T cell repertoires in COVID-19. Sequencing used immunoSEQ multiplex PCR; TCRdb keeps in-frame clones, though not all of them. The sample has more than 250,000 clones, around 88% seen once. Sequences were obtained from peripheral blood. Receptors were obtained from a woman aged 25 to 45 with COVID-19, enrolled during active disease.

This clone appeared a single time. V is TRBV11-2 and J is TRBJ2-2; TRBD2 is a possible D gene (5 bases). The CDR3 covers 15 residues. V was pared by 4 bases and J by 7 bases, with 16 bases between. Germline CDR1 is SGHAT and CDR2 is FQNNGV. CDR3 in amino acids: CASSSVSGRVGELFF. DNA of the CDR3: TGTGCCAGCAGCTCGGTTTCTGGGCGGGTCGGGGAGCTGTTTTTT.

The chain couples TRBV6-5 to TRBJ1-6; tentatively, D is TRBD1 (5 bases). Trimming shortened V by 5 bases and J by 7 bases, and 15 bases separated the two germline ends. Germline lookup yields CDR1 MNHEY and CDR2 SVGAGI. There are 15 residues in the CDR3. The CDR3 reads CASSLQAGLNSPLHF. The CDR3 region has the DNA TGTGCCAGCAGTCTACAGGCGGGGCTCAATTCACCCCTCCACTTT.

This rearrangement joins TRBV7-2 to TRBJ1-6, with unresolved D. V was clipped by 5 bases and J by 3 bases, with 20 bases between them. The CDR3 length is 18 residues. The germline gives CDR1 SGHTA, CDR2 FQGNSA. The CDR3 spells CASSPSKQRQVYNSPLHF. CDR3 coding DNA: TGTGCCAGCAGCCCATCCAAGCAGAGACAAGTCTATAATTCACCCCTCCACTTT. Full variable domain (outside the CDR3, taken from reference TRBV7-2 and TRBJ1-6): GAGVSQSPSNKVTEKGKDVELRCDPISGHTALYWYRQSLGQGLEFLIYFQGNSAPDKSGLPSDRFSAERTGGSVSTLTIQRTQQEDSAVYLCASSPSKQRQVYNSPLHFGNGTRLTVT.

The rearrangement links TRBV6-5 to TRBJ1-3; D not certain. Germline values: CDR1 MNHEY, CDR2 SVGAGI. This CDR3 has 15 amino acids. V lost 5 bases, J lost 3 bases, and 14 bases lay in between. In nucleotides, the CDR3 is TGTGCCAGCAGTCCTCGGACTCACGGTGGAAACACCATATATTTT. Protein: CASSPRTHGGNTIYF.

The rearrangement links TRBV7-8 to TRBJ2-2, with D unresolved. Trimming took off 5 bases at V and 1 base at J, with 14 bases between the two ends. The CDR3 extends over 16 amino acids. Germline CDR1 SGHVS, CDR2 FQNEAQ. The CDR3 region has the DNA TGTGCCAGCAGCACGAACGTCCCGGGGAACACCGGGGAGCTGTTTTTT. It is translated as CASSTNVPGNTGELFF.

This sequence joins TRBV28 and TRBJ1-2; 8 nucleotides align to TRBD1. Germline V gene sequence: CDR1 MDHEN, CDR2 SYDVKM. Trimming cost V 5 bases and J 4 bases; bases outside gene matches: 6. The CDR3 totals 14 residues. The CDR3 sequence is CASSTDRGGYGYTF. DNA for the CDR3: TGTGCCAGCAGTACAGACAGGGGCGGCTATGGCTACACCTTC.

This clone was detected only once. A much larger clone is a single base away; this may be a read error. The chain has TRBV7-2 and TRBJ1-1; perhaps TRBD1 as D (6 bases). The CDR3 runs to 13 residues. Trimming pared 5 bases from V and 1 base from J, leaving 8 bases between. Germline V lookup: CDR1 SGHTA, CDR2 FQGNSA. This chain's CDR3 is CASSLDRNTEAFF. In DNA, the CDR3 is TGTGCCAGCAGCCTGGACAGGAACACTGAAGCTTTCTTT.

This sequence joins TRBV6-5 and TRBJ2-7; 8 bases match TRBD1. The germline V gene encodes CDR1 MNHEY and CDR2 SVGAGI. Trimming cost V 2 bases and J 6 bases; bases outside gene matches: 6. The CDR3 sequence is 14 residues long. The CDR3 DNA reads as TGTGCCAGCAGTTACGGGCAGGGGGCGTTCGAGCAGTACTTC. Translating gives CASSYGQGAFEQYF.

As DNA, the CDR3 is TGTGCCAGCAGCGCCCAGGGGGAACTGAACACTGAAGCTTTCTTT. Translating it yields CASSAQGELNTEAFF. The gene calls are TRBV9 and TRBJ1-1; TRBD1 matches 7 bases. After removal of 3 bases from V and 0 bases from J, the junction contained 5 bases not matched to a gene. The CDR3 runs to 15 residues. Germline loops: CDR1 SGDLS, CDR2 YYNGEE.

This clone has only a few counts. The chain carries TRBV3-1 (or the pseudogene TRBV3-2) and TRBJ1-6; no reliable D call. The germline V gene encodes CDR1 LGHDT and CDR2 YNNKEL (reference sequence). Trimming removed 4 bases at V and 3 bases at J, with 7 bases between. This CDR3 has 14 amino acids. DNA of the CDR3: TGTGCCAGCAGCCCCAGTTTCTATAATTCACCCCTCCACTTT. Translated: CASSPSFYNSPLHF.